The clone carrying this T cell receptor beta chain was counted between two and nine times. Its antigen is currently unknown. One entry per CDR3 protein results from TCRdb running MiXCR on the reads. Of hundreds of thousands of distinct CDR3 sequences listed, about 42% are singletons. V was clipped by 4 bases and J by 10 bases, with 16 bases between them. Germline V gene data show CDR1 as SGHTA and CDR2 as FQGNSA. The CDR3 is 13 residues long. The source of the sample is a study of T cell repertoires in cytomegalovirus infection. General study findings and limits: Carriers of CMV and the relevant HLA type were discriminated by public TCR beta frequency.

The chain has TRBV7-2 and TRBJ2-5; D possibly corresponds to TRBD1 (5 bases). This sample comprised cultured PBMCs, obtained from culture after CMV antigen stimulation. The clonotype comes from a human donor in good health (CMV status not recorded). Some clones in this sample may be carry-over from other donors' samples. DNA for the CDR3: TGTGCCAGCAGCTCCAGGGCCTCTAGTGACCAGTACTTC. It is translated as CASSSRASSDQYF. Based on the CDR3 plus reference TRBV7-2 and TRBJ2-5, the full variable domain is GAGVSQSPSNKVTEKGKDVELRCDPISGHTALYWYRQSLGQGLEFLIYFQGNSAPDKSGLPSDRFSAERTGGSVSTLTIQRTQQEDSAVYLCASSSRASSDQYFGPGTRLLVL.